What follows is one T cell receptor (beta chain) and its context. The antigen is undetermined. These data belong to a study of T-cell reconstitution after alpha-beta-depleted transplantation in children. Broader study findings: T-cell numbers and diversity, one year after transplant, stemmed largely from T cells that were newly produced.

It was with unique molecular identifiers that the TCRbeta library was prepared. TCRdb called the PCR reads again in MiXCR, with one record for every CDR3 protein. The data hold approximately 300,000 distinct CDR3 sequences, with around 7.1% observed a single time. Germline V lookup: CDR1 SGHRS, CDR2 YFSETQ. The length of the CDR3 is 14 residues. Trimming took 1 base from V and 1 from J, leaving 8 bases between them. Material: peripheral blood, obtained 360 days after TCRalphabeta/CD19-depleted stem cell transplant. This chain connects TRBV5-1 to TRBJ1-1, with a weak D call TRBD1 (5 bases). The source is a female patient aged 2-9 years who had a stem cell transplant for Fanconi anemia, so the T cells may come from the graft donor. Here the CDR3 reads CASSLTGWNTEAFF. As DNA, the CDR3 is TGCGCCAGCAGCTTGACAGGTTGGAACACTGAAGCTTTCTTT.